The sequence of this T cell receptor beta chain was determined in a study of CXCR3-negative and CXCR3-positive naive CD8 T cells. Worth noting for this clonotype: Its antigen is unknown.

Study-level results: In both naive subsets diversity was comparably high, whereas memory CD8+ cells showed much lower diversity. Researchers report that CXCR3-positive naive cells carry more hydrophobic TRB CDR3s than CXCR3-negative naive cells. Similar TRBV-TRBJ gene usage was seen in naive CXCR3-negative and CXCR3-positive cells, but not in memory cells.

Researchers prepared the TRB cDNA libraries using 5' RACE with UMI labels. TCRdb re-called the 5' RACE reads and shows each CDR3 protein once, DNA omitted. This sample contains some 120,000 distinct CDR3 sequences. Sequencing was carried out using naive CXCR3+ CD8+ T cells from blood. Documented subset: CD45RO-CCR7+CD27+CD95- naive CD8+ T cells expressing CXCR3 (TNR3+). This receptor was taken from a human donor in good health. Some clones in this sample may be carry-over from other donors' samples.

CDR3 in amino acids: CASSNGNDSYNSPLHF. The chain combines TRBV7-6 with TRBJ1-6. The CDR3 length is 16 residues. Germline V CDR1 and CDR2: SGHVS, FNYEAQ.